The source of this T cell receptor (beta chain) is a study of T cell responses to AZD1222 COVID-19 vaccine. On the study more broadly: Pooled in the analysis were second doses at about 4 or about 12 weeks.

Repertoires were generated with immunoSEQ multiplex PCR, while TCRdb's copy carries only in-frame clones and drops some. Found here are 95,000 to 100,000 clones, roughly nine tenths of them singletons; the top ten hold more than 1.5%. The receptor's source is an adult in good health. Material: peripheral blood, obtained on day 0 of AZD1222 vaccination.

In DNA form, the CDR3 reads TGTGCCAGCAGCTTGATGGTCCTCCGCTTTCGCACTGAAGCTTTCTTT. Translated, it gives CASSLMVLRFRTEAFF. The genes are TRBV5-6 and TRBJ1-1; D uncertain. Germline-derived CDR1 and CDR2 are SGHDT and YYEEEE. This CDR3 has 16 residues. Trimming pared 1 base from V and 4 bases from J, leaving 17 bases between.